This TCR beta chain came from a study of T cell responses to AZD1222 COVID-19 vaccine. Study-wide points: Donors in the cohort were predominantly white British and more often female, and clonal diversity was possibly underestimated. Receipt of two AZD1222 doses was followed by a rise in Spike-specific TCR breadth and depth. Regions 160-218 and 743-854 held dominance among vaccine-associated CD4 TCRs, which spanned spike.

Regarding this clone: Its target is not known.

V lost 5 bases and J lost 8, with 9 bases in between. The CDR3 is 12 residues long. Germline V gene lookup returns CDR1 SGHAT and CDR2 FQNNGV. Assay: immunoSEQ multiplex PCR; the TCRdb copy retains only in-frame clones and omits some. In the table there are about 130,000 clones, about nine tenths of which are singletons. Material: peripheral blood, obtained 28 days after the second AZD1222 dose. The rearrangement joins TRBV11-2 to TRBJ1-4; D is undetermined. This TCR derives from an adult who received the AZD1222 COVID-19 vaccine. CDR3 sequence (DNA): TGTGCCAGCAGCCAGAACAGAGAAAAACTGTTTTTT. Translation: CASSQNREKLFF.